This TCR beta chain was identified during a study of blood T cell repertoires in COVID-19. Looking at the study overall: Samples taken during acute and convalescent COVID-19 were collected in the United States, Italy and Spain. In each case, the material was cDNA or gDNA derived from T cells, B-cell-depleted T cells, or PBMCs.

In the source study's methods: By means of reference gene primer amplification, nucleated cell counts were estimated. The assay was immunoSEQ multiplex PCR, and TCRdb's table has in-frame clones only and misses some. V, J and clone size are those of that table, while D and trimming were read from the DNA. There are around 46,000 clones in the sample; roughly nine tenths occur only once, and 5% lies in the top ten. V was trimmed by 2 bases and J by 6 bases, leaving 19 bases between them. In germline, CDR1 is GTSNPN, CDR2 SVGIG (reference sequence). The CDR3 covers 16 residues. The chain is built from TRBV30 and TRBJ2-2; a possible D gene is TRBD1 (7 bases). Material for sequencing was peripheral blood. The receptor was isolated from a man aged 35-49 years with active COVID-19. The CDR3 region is CAWSLAAGGKPGELFF. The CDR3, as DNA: TGTGCCTGGAGTTTAGCGGCAGGGGGGAAGCCCGGGGAGCTGTTTTTT. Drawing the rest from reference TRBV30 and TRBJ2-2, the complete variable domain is SQTIHQWPATLVQPVGSPLSLECTVEGTSNPNLYWYRQAAGRGLQLLFYSVGIGQISSEVPQNLSASRPQDRQFILSSKKLLLSDSGFYLCAWSLAAGGKPGELFFGEGSRLTVL.